These T cell receptor beta chains were read from a single sample in a study of somatic mutations in cytotoxic T cells in rheumatoid arthritis. Assay: immunoSEQ multiplex PCR; the TCRdb copy retains only in-frame clones and omits some. The sample shows roughly 20,000 clones, around 63% of them seen only once. The sequenced material came from CD8+ T cells sorted from blood. The receptors were sampled from an adult with rheumatoid arthritis. Both conserved end residues are part of each CDR3. Each record gives: J gene, clone size, D gene, V gene, CDR3 protein, CDR3 DNA. D genes are given only for firm matches. Expanded clones get a size class; other rows say once, few or many, or leave the size out.

TRBJ1-3	NA	TRBD1	TRBV2	CASRGSRTGGSGNTIYF	TGTGCCAGCAGAGGTTCTAGGACAGGGGGATCTGGAAACACCATATATTTT
TRBJ2-7	NA	NA	TRBV7-9	CASRDGPEQYF	TGTGCCAGCAGAGACGGGCCCGAGCAGTACTTC
TRBJ2-2	NA	NA	TRBV6-4	CASSDGGNTGELFF	TGTGCCAGCAGTGACGGGGGAAACACCGGGGAGCTGTTTTTT
TRBJ1-1	few	NA	TRBV5-1	CASSLDRYTEAFF	TGCGCCAGCAGCTTAGACAGATACACTGAAGCTTTCTTT
TRBJ1-6	NA	NA	TRBV25-1	CASSFIGSPLHF	TGTGCCAGCAGCTTTATCGGTTCACCCCTCCACTTT
TRBJ2-1	NA	NA	TRBV6-1	CASTGTSLVEQFF	TGTGCCAGCACCGGGACCTCCCTCGTTGAGCAGTTCTTC
TRBJ1-2	NA	NA	TRBV4-1	CASSQDRIPTWHGYTF	TGCGCCAGCAGCCAAGATCGTATCCCCACATGGCATGGCTACACCTTC
TRBJ1-6	NA	TRBD1	TRBV9	CASSPGQGRNSPLHF	TGTGCCAGCAGCCCCGGACAGGGGCGGAATTCACCCCTCCACTTT
TRBJ2-7	few	NA	TRBV7-9	CASSLGIRGWYF	TGTGCCAGCAGCTTGGGGATCAGGGGTTGGTACTTC
TRBJ2-5	NA	NA	TRBV11-2	CASSPRWGETQYF	TGTGCCAGCAGCCCAAGATGGGGAGAGACCCAGTACTTC
TRBJ2-1	once	TRBD2	TRBV7-9	CASSAQTGTLAGGPNEQFF	TGTGCCAGCAGCGCCCAGACAGGGACTTTAGCGGGGGGGCCGAATGAGCAGTTCTTC
TRBJ1-1	few	NA	TRBV7-8	CASSPSWQGRTEAFF	TGTGCCAGCAGCCCCTCGTGGCAGGGAAGAACTGAAGCTTTCTTT
TRBJ1-3	NA	NA	TRBV6-5	CASSYGDSGNTIYF	TGTGCCAGCAGTTATGGGGACTCTGGAAACACCATATATTTT
TRBJ1-3	few	NA	TRBV2	CASGFSGNTIYF	TGTGCCAGCGGGTTCTCTGGAAACACCATATATTTT
TRBJ2-1	NA	NA	TRBV27	CASSLLAGEGNEQFF	TGTGCCAGCAGTTTATTGGCAGGGGAGGGCAATGAGCAGTTCTTC
TRBJ1-5	NA	TRBD1	TRBV7-9	CAISPGQGAESNQPQHF	TGTGCCATTTCTCCGGGACAGGGGGCGGAGAGCAATCAGCCCCAGCATTTT
TRBJ1-6	few	NA	TRBV7-9	CASSLVQGNSPLHF	TGTGCCAGCAGCTTAGTACAGGGTAATTCACCCCTCCACTTT
TRBJ1-1	NA	NA	TRBV6-1	CASSDFSRANTEAFF	TGTGCCAGCAGTGATTTTAGCAGGGCCAACACTGAAGCTTTCTTT